This T cell receptor (beta chain) was retrieved from a study of T-cell reconstitution after alpha-beta-depleted transplantation in children. Study conclusions and caveats: Surviving thymic progenitors and recipient T cells were the source of high TCRbeta diversity at day 60 in some patients. Expanded graft clones, several hundred of them, were reportedly the source of alpha-beta T cells about two months after transplant. A year had passed since transplant, and T-cell counts and diversity by then came mostly from newly produced T cells.

The sample holds a few counts of this clonotype. The antigen is undetermined. The TCRbeta library was prepared with unique molecular identifiers. TCRdb analysed the PCR reads with MiXCR anew, one entry per CDR3 protein. The table lists 670,000 or so distinct CDR3 sequences, approximately 14% of them singletons. V lost 6 bases, J lost 5 bases, and 10 bases stayed unmatched. The CDR3 consists of 14 residues. Germline V gene sequence: CDR1 DFQATT, CDR2 SNEGSKA (reference sequence). The chain couples TRBV20-1 to TRBJ2-4, with TRBD2 identical over 7 bases. Sequenced here: PBMCs, sampled before TCRalphabeta/CD19-depleted stem cell transplant. The receptor's source is a girl aged 2-10 years with congenital amegakaryocytic thrombocytopenia, due to receive a stem cell transplant. CDR3 nucleotides: TGCAGTGCCATCAACGATGGGGGGGAAAACATTCAGTACTTC. It encodes CSAINDGGENIQYF.